The 13 T cell receptor beta chains reported below all come from one sample, sequenced in a study of cytomegalovirus exposure and HLA in healthy donors. PCR used 60 Vbeta primers and 13 Jbeta primers. Using immunoSEQ multiplex PCR, the repertoire was profiled, and TCRdb retains in-frame clones only, with some absent. The table includes about 160,000 clones, more than 70% detected once. The material sequenced was PBMCs. All receptors come from a man in his 60s in good health and CMV-seronegative.

The chain recombines TRBV2 with TRBJ2-5, with 7 bases aligning to TRBD1. Germline V gene sequence: CDR1 SNHLY, CDR2 FYNNEI. The CDR3 is 16 residues long. Trimming at V came to 5 bases and at J to 2 bases, leaving 11 bases not matched to a gene. The CDR3 bases are TGTGCCAGCAGTAAAACAGGGGTGGGTGGGCAAGAGACCCAGTACTTC. It is translated as CASSKTGVGGQETQYF. Full variable domain (missing parts from reference TRBV2 and TRBJ2-5): EPEVTQTPSHQVTQMGQEVILRCVPISNHLYFYWYRQILGQKVEFLVSFYNNEISEKSEIFDDQFSVERPDGSNFTLKIRSTKLEDSAMYFCASSKTGVGGQETQYFGPGTRLLVL.

The chain joins TRBV5-4 to TRBJ2-4, with 10 bases that match TRBD2. Losses at the gene ends were 2 bases for V and 7 bases for J; bases not matched to a gene: 0. Looked up from germline, CDR1 is SGHNT and CDR2 is YYREEE (reference sequence). The CDR3 sequence is 13 residues long. For the CDR3, the DNA is TGTGCCAGCAGCTTAGCGGGAGGGAACATTCAGTACTTC. Encoded protein: CASSLAGGNIQYF.

The gene calls are TRBV6-1 and TRBJ2-1; 10 bases are a match to TRBD2. CDR3 length: 13 residues. J lost 7 bases, V lost 6 bases, and 3 bases had no gene match. Germline-derived CDR1 and CDR2 are MNHNS and SASEGT. CDR3 nucleotide sequence: TGTGCCAGCAGGACTAGCGGGTCGAATGAGCAGTTCTTC. Residues: CASRTSGSNEQFF.

The chain uses TRBV28 and TRBJ2-7; 9 bases are shared with TRBD1. CDR3 length: 15 residues. Trimming at V came to 5 bases and at J to 3 bases, leaving 8 bases not matched to a gene. Germline V gene lookup returns CDR1 MDHEN and CDR2 SYDVKM. This CDR3 reads CASSPGTGSFYEQYF. The CDR3 nucleotides are TGTGCCAGCAGTCCCGGGACAGGGAGCTTCTACGAGCAGTACTTC.

In its sample, this clone was seen a few times. The rearrangement joins TRBV21-1 to TRBJ1-4; whether TRBD1, the table's D call, matches the DNA was not checked. TRBV21-1 is termed a pseudogene. The CDR3 sequence is 18 residues long. The CDR3 DNA reads TGTGCCAGCAGCAAAGTTGTCCGTGCTCGGGACAGGGGTGAAAAACTGTTTTTT. Translation: CASSKVVRARDRGEKLFF.

This clone was counted once. V and J are TRBV10-1 and TRBJ1-6; D may be TRBD1 (6 bases). The CDR3 sequence is 19 residues long. Per germline, CDR1 WNHNN and CDR2 SYGVQD (reference sequence). V lost 2 bases and J lost 0, with 17 bases in between. The CDR3 is CASSEPYPGQSSYNSPLHF. DNA of the CDR3: TGCGCCAGCAGTGAGCCCTATCCGGGACAAAGCTCCTATAATTCACCCCTCCACTTT.

This chain uses TRBV7-8 with TRBJ2-3; perhaps TRBD2 as D (7 bases). This CDR3 contains 18 residues. CDR1 SGHVS and CDR2 FQNEAQ come from the germline V gene. V was pared by 2 bases and J by 0 bases, with 18 bases between. CDR3 bases: TGTGCCAGCAGCTTAAAAGCCGGCGGGGGCCTTAGCACAGATACGCAGTATTTT. Its translation: CASSLKAGGGLSTDTQYF.

This clone showed up just a few times. This rearrangement joins TRBV5-1 to TRBJ2-5; 8 nucleotides align to TRBD1. J was trimmed by 5 bases and V by 3 bases; bases with no gene match: 9. Per germline, CDR1 SGHRS and CDR2 YFSETQ. The CDR3 extends over 15 amino acids. The CDR3 coding sequence is TGCGCCAGCAGCTCTCAGCCAGGGGGCACGGAGACCCAGTACTTC. It encodes CASSSQPGGTETQYF.

This chain uses TRBV2 with TRBJ2-1, with 10 bases aligning to TRBD2. The CDR3 spans 17 residues. V was clipped by 4 bases and J by 3 bases; unmatched bases: 9. Germline V lookup: CDR1 SNHLY, CDR2 FYNNEI. As DNA, the CDR3 is TGTGCCAGCAGTGGAAAAAGCACTAGCGGGATCTACAATGAGCAGTTCTTC. Its protein product is CASSGKSTSGIYNEQFF. Full variable domain (outside the CDR3, taken from reference TRBV2 and TRBJ2-1): EPEVTQTPSHQVTQMGQEVILRCVPISNHLYFYWYRQILGQKVEFLVSFYNNEISEKSEIFDDQFSVERPDGSNFTLKIRSTKLEDSAMYFCASSGKSTSGIYNEQFFGPGTRLTVL.

This chain connects TRBV19 to TRBJ1-1; D call uncertain. This CDR3 comprises 15 residues. Trimming shortened V by 0 bases and J by 1 base, and 9 bases separated the two germline ends. Looked up from germline, CDR1 is LNHDA and CDR2 is SQIVND (reference sequence). CDR3 region: CASSIDWEPNTEAFF. In DNA form, the CDR3 reads TGTGCCAGTAGTATAGATTGGGAGCCGAACACTGAAGCTTTCTTT.

This clone turned up a few times. J is TRBJ1-3 and V is TRBV30; 8 bases are a match to TRBD1. Unmatched junction bases numbered 10, after V lost 0 bases and J lost 0 bases. There are 18 residues in the CDR3. Germline-derived CDR1 and CDR2 are GTSNPN and SVGIG (reference sequence). This CDR3 reads CAWSVTQGASGSGNTIYF. In DNA form, the CDR3 reads TGTGCCTGGAGTGTAACTCAGGGGGCGTCGGGCTCTGGAAACACCATATATTTT.

A word on this clone: The junction departs from the called germline gene at one end, perhaps through a read error. The CDR3 sequence: CASSLGRLAGKDTQYF. CDR3 nucleotides: TGTGCCAGCAGTTTAGGTAGACTAGCGGGGAAGGATACGCAGTATTTT. The V and J genes are TRBV7-8 and TRBJ2-3; 11 nucleotides line up with TRBD2. This CDR3 has 16 amino acids. Germline assignment: CDR1 SGHVS and CDR2 FQNEAQ.

V and J are TRBV2 and TRBJ1-5; D unresolved. The CDR3 has 13 residues. Germline V gives CDR1 SNHLY, CDR2 FYNNEI. V was shortened by 7 bases and J by 6 bases, with 13 bases between the two germline ends. Here the CDR3 reads CASKAQARQPQHF. The CDR3 bases are TGTGCCAGCAAAGCCCAAGCACGTCAGCCCCAGCATTTT.